This T cell receptor beta chain was captured in a study of identical twins. TCRdb called the 5' RACE reads again in MiXCR, with one record for every CDR3 protein. The sample has some 570,000 distinct CDR3 sequences, about a fifth seen once. CDR1 and CDR2 (germline): MNHNS, SASEGT. This CDR3 is 15 amino acids long. With 6 bases removed from V and 5 bases from J, the gap between germline ends came to 19 bases. These data were likewise used in another study, on yellow fever vaccine responses in identical twins.

The receptor was derived from a young woman in good health. Sequencing input: CD4+ T cells sorted from blood. The J gene is TRBJ1-1, the V gene TRBV6-1; weak D call: TRBD1 (5 bases). CDR3 residues: CASRAVQGERTEAFF. In DNA form, the CDR3 reads TGTGCCAGCAGAGCGGTGCAGGGAGAACGGACTGAAGCTTTCTTT.